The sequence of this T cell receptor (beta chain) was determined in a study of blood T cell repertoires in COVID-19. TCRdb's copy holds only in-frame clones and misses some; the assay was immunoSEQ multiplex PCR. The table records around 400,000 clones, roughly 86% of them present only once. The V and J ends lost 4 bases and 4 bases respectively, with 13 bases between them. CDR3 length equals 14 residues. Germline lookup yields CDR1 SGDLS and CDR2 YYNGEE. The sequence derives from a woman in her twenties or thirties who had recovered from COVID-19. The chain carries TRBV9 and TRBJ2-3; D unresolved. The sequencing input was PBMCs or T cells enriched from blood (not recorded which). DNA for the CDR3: TGTGCCAGCAGCCCCGGAGTCCGGCCAGATACGCAGTATTTT. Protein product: CASSPGVRPDTQYF.